This TCR beta chain is from a study of siplizumab effects on memory and regulatory T cells. Libraries were prepared by immunoSEQ multiplex PCR; TCRdb keeps only in-frame clonotypes and omits some of them. The table records roughly 100,000 clones, around 90% of them present only once. As regards this clone: Antigen specificity is unknown.

Points from the study as a whole: The apparent diversity of naive T cells exceeded that of memory cells, and naive T cells seemed to make a major contribution to the alloresponse. Alloreactive sequences whose origin lay in unstimulated CD4+ memory cells were significantly reduced by siplizumab.

V lost 5 bases and J 3 bases, leaving 11 bases between the germline ends. The CDR3 is 14 amino acids. The germline V gene encodes CDR1 LNHDA and CDR2 SQIVND (reference sequence). This clonotype was sampled from a human donor in good health. The sequencing sample was made of CD4+ T cells sorted from blood. This rearrangement joins TRBV19 to TRBJ2-1; D gene ambiguous. The CDR3 DNA sequence: TGTGCCAGTAGTCCCCTAAGGGACTACAATGAGCAGTTCTTC. Its translation: CASSPLRDYNEQFF. The whole variable domain, remainder taken from reference TRBV19 and TRBJ2-1, is DGGITQSPKYLFRKEGQNVTLSCEQNLNHDAMYWYRQDPGQGLRLIYYSQIVNDFQKGDIAEGYSVSREKKESFPLTVTSAQKNPTAFYLCASSPLRDYNEQFFGPGTRLTVL.